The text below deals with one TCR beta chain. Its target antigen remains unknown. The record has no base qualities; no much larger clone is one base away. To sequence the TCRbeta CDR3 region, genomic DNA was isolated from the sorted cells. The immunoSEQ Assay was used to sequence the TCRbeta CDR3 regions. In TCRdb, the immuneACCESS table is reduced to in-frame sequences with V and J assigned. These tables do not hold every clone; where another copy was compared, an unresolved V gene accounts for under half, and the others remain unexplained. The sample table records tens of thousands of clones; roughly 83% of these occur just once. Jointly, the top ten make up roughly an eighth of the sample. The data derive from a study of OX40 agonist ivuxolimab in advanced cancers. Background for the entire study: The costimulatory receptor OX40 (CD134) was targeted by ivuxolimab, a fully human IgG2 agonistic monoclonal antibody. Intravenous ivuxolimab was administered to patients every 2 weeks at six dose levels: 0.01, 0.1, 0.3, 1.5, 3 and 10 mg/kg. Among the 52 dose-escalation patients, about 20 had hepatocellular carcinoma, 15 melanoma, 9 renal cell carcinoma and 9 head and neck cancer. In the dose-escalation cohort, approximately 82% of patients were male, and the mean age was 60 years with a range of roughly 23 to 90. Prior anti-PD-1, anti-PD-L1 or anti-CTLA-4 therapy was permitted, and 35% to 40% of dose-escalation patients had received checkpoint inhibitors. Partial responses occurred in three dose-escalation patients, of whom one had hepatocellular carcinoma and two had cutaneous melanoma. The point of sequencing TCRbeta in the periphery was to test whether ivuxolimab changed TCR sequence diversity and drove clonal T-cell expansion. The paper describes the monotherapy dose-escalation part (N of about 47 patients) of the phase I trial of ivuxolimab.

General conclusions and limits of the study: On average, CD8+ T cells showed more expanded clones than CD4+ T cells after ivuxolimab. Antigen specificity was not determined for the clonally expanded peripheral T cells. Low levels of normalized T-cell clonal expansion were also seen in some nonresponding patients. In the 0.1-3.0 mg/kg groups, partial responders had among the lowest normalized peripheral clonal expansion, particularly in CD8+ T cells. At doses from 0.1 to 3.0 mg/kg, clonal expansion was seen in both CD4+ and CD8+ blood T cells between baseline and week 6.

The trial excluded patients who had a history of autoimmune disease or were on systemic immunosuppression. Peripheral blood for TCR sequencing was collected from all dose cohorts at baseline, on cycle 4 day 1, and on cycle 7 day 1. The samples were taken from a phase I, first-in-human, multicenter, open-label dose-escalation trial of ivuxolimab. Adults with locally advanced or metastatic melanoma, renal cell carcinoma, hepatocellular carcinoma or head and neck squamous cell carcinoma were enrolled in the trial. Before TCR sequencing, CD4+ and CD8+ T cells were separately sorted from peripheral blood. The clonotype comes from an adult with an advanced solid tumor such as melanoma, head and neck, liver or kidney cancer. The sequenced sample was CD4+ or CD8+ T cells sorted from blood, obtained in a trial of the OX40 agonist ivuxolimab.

The CDR3 protein: CASSLASGEWELFF. Here is the DNA: TGCGCCAGCAGCCTCGCTAGCGGGGAATGGGAGCTGTTTTTT. Rearrangement joined TRBV5-1 to TRBJ2-2, with TRBD2 matching 9 junction bases. From the cysteine up to the phenylalanine, the CDR3 has a length of 14 residues. The sequence is cut down to CDR3 DNA, 42 bases in frame from base 1. Here V drops 4 bases and J drops 9 bases, and the junction holds 7 bases not matched to any gene. The germline V gene sets CDR1 to SGHRS and CDR2 to YFSETQ.